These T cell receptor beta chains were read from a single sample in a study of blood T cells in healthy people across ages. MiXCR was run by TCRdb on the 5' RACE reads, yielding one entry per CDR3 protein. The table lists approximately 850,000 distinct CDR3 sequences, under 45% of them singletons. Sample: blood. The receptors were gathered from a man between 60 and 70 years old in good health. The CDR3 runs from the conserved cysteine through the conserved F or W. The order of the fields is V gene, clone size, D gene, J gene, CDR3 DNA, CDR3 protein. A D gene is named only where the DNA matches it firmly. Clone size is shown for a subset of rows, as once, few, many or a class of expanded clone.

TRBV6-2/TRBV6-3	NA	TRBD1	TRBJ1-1	TGTGCCAGCAGTTACACCTTATACGGAGGGGGCTTCACTGAAGCTTTCTTT	CASSYTLYGGGFTEAFF
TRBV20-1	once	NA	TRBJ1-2	TGCAGTGCCAGGACGGGCGGCAAAAACTATGGCTACACCTTC	CSARTGGKNYGYTF
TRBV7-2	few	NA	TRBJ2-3	TGTGCCAGCAGCTTAGATTCTAGCGCAGATACGCAGTATTTT	CASSLDSSADTQYF
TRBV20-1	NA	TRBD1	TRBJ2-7	TGCAGTGCTCCCAGCCGGGACAGGGGCCCCTACGAGCAGTACTTC	CSAPSRDRGPYEQYF
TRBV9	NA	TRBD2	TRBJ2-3	TGTGCCAGCAGCCAATCAGCGGGGGGGCGCGCAGATACGCAGTATTTT	CASSQSAGGRADTQYF
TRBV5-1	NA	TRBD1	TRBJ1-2	TGCGCCAGCAGTGAGTCCGGACAGGGGGCGCGTGGCTACACCTTC	CASSESGQGARGYTF
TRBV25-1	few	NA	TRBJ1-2	TGTGCCAGCAGTGAATTGGAGGGGCCTAACTATGGCTACACCTTC	CASSELEGPNYGYTF
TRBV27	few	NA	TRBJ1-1	TGTGCCAGCAATTTTCGGGCGAACACTGAAGCTTTCTTT	CASNFRANTEAFF
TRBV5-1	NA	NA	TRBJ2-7	TGCGCCAGCAGCTCCGGGACGGTCGACTACGAGCAGTACTTC	CASSSGTVDYEQYF
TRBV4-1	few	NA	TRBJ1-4	TGCGCCAGCAGCCAAGCGGGAGCGGTCTCTAATGAAAAACTGTTTTTT	CASSQAGAVSNEKLFF